This T cell receptor (beta chain) was identified in a study of vaccination effects on CD4 cells after COVID-19. For the study at large: Participants received two doses of either the BNT162b2 or mRNA-1273 vaccine.

Before any sequencing was done, the ViraFEST assay used viral peptide pools to expand antigen-specific CD4+ T cells. Upon completion of about 10 days in culture, CD4+ T cells were isolated. People in the vaccine group had not been infected with SARS-CoV-2 before, and their nucleocapsid antibodies were negative. The authors exchanged half the medium for IL-2 medium on days 3 and 7. The CDR3 covers 15 residues. Trimming took 2 bases from V and 6 from J; bases not matched to a gene: 7. CDR1 is SGHRS and CDR2 is YFSETQ in the germline V gene. In the case of this clone: The antigen remains undetermined.

General study results and limits: Long after vaccination, the clones induced by infection and by vaccine shrank markedly in size.

Only in-frame clones appear in the TCRdb table, and some are missing; sequencing was by immunoSEQ multiplex PCR. The table shows about 63,000 clones, with 60% to 80% occurring only once. The sample here was CD4+ T cells from PBMCs cultured with HCoV-OC43 spike peptides, taken before COVID-19 vaccination. Subset specified: HCoV-OC43 spike overlapping peptide pool stimulation. The receptor was isolated from a human donor who received a COVID-19 vaccine. V gene TRBV5-1 combines with J gene TRBJ2-2; 7 nucleotides match TRBD1. In DNA, the CDR3 is TGCGCCAGCAGCTTCGGACAGGTTGGTTCCGGGGAGCTGTTTTTT. The encoded protein is CASSFGQVGSGELFF.